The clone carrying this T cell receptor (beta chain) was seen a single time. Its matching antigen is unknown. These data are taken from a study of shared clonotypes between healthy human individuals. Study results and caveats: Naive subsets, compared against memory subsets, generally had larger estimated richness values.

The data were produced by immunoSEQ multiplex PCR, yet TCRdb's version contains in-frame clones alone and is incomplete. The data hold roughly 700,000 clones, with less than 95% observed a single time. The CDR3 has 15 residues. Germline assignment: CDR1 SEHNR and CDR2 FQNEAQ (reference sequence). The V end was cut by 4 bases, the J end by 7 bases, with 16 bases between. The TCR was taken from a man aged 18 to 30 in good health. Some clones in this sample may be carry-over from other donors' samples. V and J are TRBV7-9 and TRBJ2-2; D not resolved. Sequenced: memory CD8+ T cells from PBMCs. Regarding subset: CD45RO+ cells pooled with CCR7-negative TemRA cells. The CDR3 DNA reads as TGTGCCAGCAGCTCTGGTTGGGCGTTCTACGGGGAGCTGTTTTTT. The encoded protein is CASSSGWAFYGELFF.